A single sample gave rise to the 10 T cell receptor beta chains below, sequenced in a study of tumor-infiltrating lymphocytes in glioblastoma multiforme. TCRB libraries came from RNA via three nested multiplex PCR rounds. TCRdb reprocessed the multiplex PCR reads with MiXCR, giving one entry per CDR3 protein. This sample yields about 15,000 distinct CDR3 sequences, of which around 70% are seen a single time; over 35% belongs to the top ten. The specimen sequenced was brain tumor tissue. These receptor sequences come from a male donor with glioblastoma.

V and J are TRBV29-1 and TRBJ2-5; no reliable D call. Germline CDR1 SQVTM, CDR2 ANQGSEA. The CDR3 length is 14 residues. Trimming removed 5 bases from V and 4 bases from J, with 17 bases in between. This CDR3 is CSVPLSTGPETQYF. The CDR3, as DNA: TGCAGCGTTCCACTCTCGACCGGGCCAGAGACCCAGTACTTC.

This clonotype has a handful of counts. The J gene is TRBJ1-5, the V gene TRBV12-3 or TRBV12-4; TRBD1 is a possible D gene (6 bases). The CDR3 is made up of 13 amino acids. The V and J ends lost 6 bases and 4 bases respectively, with 10 bases between them. The CDR3 loop is CASSRTDNQPQHF. Here the CDR3 DNA reads TGTGCCAGCAGCCGGACAGATAATCAGCCCCAGCATTTT.

A remark on this clonotype: A read error may be the cause here, since a much bigger clone is one base away. The J gene is TRBJ2-1, the V gene TRBV20-1; 10 positions match TRBD2. This CDR3 region has 15 residues. Germline V lookup: CDR1 DFQATT, CDR2 SNEGSKA (reference sequence). The CDR3: CSARWTSGAYNEQLF. Here the CDR3 DNA reads TGCAGTGCTAGGTGGACTAGCGGCGCCTACAATGAGCAGTTATTC.

This chain joins TRBV4-1 and TRBJ1-2; no clear D gene. The germline gives CDR1 MGHRA, CDR2 YSYEKL. The V and J ends lost 4 bases and 2 bases respectively, with 11 bases between them. There are 14 residues in the CDR3. For the CDR3, the DNA is TGCGCCAGCAGCCGGGAGAATCTAAACTATGGCTACACCTTC. This codes for CASSRENLNYGYTF.

As for this clonotype: A clone one base away is much larger, so this may be a read error. The V and J genes are TRBV18 and TRBJ2-6, with D possibly being TRBD1 or TRBD2 (5 bases each). Deletions cut 4 bases from V and 7 bases from J, with 14 bases between. The CDR3 length is 15 residues. Germline V gives CDR1 KGHSH, CDR2 LQKENI. The CDR3 nucleotides read TGTGCCAGCTCACTCTTAAGTGGGGGAGCCAACGTCCTGACTTTC. Encoded protein: CASSLLSGGANVLTF.

Note on this clonotype: A much larger clone lies one base from this, so it may be a read error. V gene TRBV29-1 combines with J gene TRBJ2-7; 7 bases are a match to TRBD1. CDR1 is SQVTM, CDR2 ANQGSEA, per germline. The junction had 8 bases not matched to a gene; V was cut back by 4 bases and J by 8 bases. This CDR3 comprises 12 residues. Written as DNA, the CDR3 is TGCAGCGTTGCAGGGACAGTCAACCAGCAGTACTTC. Translating gives CSVAGTVNQQYF.

Remarks on this clonotype: At one boundary the junction diverges from the germline segment, which might be a read error. V and J are TRBV4-2 and TRBJ2-7; TRBD2 agrees at 9 bases. CDR3 length: 14 amino acids. Germline V gives CDR1 LGHNA, CDR2 YNFKEQ. CDR3 coding DNA: TGTGCCAGCAGTAGAACCGGGATTAGCGGGAGTTACCATTTC. Its protein product is CASSRTGISGSYHF.

Remarks on this clonotype: A read error may be the cause here, since a much bigger clone is one base away. V is TRBV2 and J is TRBJ1-5; D gene uncertain. This CDR3 is 17 amino acids long. Germline CDR1 SNHLY, CDR2 FYNNEI. DNA for the CDR3: TGTGCCAGTAGTGTGGACTCCATCTCAGTAGGCAATCAGCCCCAGCATTTT. This gives the protein CASSVDSISVGNQPQHF.

This clonotype ranks as large. The CDR3 here is CASSLVRGFAYNEQFF. The CDR3, as DNA: TGTGCCAGCAGCTTAGTTAGGGGGTTCGCCTACAATGAGCAGTTCTTC. J is TRBJ2-1 and V is TRBV11-2; D is possibly TRBD1 (6 bases). The V and J ends lost 1 base and 2 bases respectively, with 12 bases between them. In germline, CDR1 is SGHAT, CDR2 FQNNGV. CDR3 size: 16 residues.

Of note for this clonotype: The conserved phenylalanine or tryptophan normally closing the CDR3 is absent here, so this likely arose from a read error. The DNA is omitted, as the CDR3 cannot be located on it reliably, and the CDR3 follows TCRdb's listing. This chain connects TRBV20-1 to TRBJ2-3; the table calls TRBD1, which could not be checked here. CDR1 and CDR2 from the germline V gene are DFQATT and SNEGSKA (reference sequence). The CDR3 comprises 15 residues, both ends counted. The CDR3 spells CSALRTGTTLNTQCL.